Listed below are T cell receptor beta chains from one sample, sequenced in a study of memory CD4+ T cells and cytomegalovirus serostatus. Clones were read by immunoSEQ multiplex PCR, and TCRdb kept only the in-frame ones, dropping some. The sample records roughly 40,000 clones, approximately 81% being singletons. Specimen: memory CD4+ T cells from blood. These receptors were obtained from an adult in good health and CMV-seronegative. Each CDR3 is given with its conserved first and last residue. The order of the fields is clone size, D gene, J gene, V gene, CDR3 DNA, CDR3 protein. The D gene is left open where the match is weak. Not all rows give a size; the values are once, few, many and, for expanded clones, a class.

clone_size: .; d_call: .; j_call: TRBJ2-7; v_call: TRBV11-2; cdr3_nt: TGTGCCAGCAGCCCACAGAGGGTCGAGCAGTACTTC; cdr3_aa: CASSPQRVEQYF
clone_size: .; d_call: .; j_call: TRBJ2-1; v_call: TRBV4-3; cdr3_nt: TGCGCCAGCAGCGGTTCTCCTTACAATGAGCAGTTCTTC; cdr3_aa: CASSGSPYNEQFF
clone_size: .; d_call: TRBD2; j_call: TRBJ2-3; v_call: TRBV7-8; cdr3_nt: TGTGCCAGCAGCTTAGGAGGACTAGCGGGAGTTACAGATACGCAGTATTTT; cdr3_aa: CASSLGGLAGVTDTQYF
clone_size: .; d_call: .; j_call: TRBJ2-6; v_call: TRBV6-5; cdr3_nt: TGTGCCAGCAGTTACGTCAGGGCTGGGGCCAACGTCCTGACTTTC; cdr3_aa: CASSYVRAGANVLTF
clone_size: .; d_call: .; j_call: TRBJ2-1; v_call: TRBV2; cdr3_nt: TGTGCCAGCAGAAGGACCGTCGAGCAGTTCTTC; cdr3_aa: CASRRTVEQFF
clone_size: few; d_call: .; j_call: TRBJ2-5; v_call: TRBV7-2; cdr3_nt: TGTGCCAGCAGCCCCCAAAGTGGAGAGACCCAGTACTTC; cdr3_aa: CASSPQSGETQYF
clone_size: .; d_call: .; j_call: TRBJ2-3; v_call: TRBV11-3; cdr3_nt: TGTGCCAGCAGCTTAGCGGAGTTCGGCACAGATACGCAGTATTTT; cdr3_aa: CASSLAEFGTDTQYF
clone_size: medium-sized; d_call: TRBD1; j_call: TRBJ2-1; v_call: TRBV11-3; cdr3_nt: TGTGCCAGCAGGCCCGGGACAGGGGGCCATGAGCAGTTCTTC; cdr3_aa: CASRPGTGGHEQFF
clone_size: few; d_call: .; j_call: TRBJ2-4; v_call: TRBV4-1; cdr3_nt: TGCGCCAGCAGCCAAGATGGGGGGCTGCGGGACATTCAGTACTTC; cdr3_aa: CASSQDGGLRDIQYF
clone_size: few; d_call: .; j_call: TRBJ1-2; v_call: TRBV7-8; cdr3_nt: TGTGCCAGCAGCTTAACAGGGACAAGCTATGGCTACACCTTC; cdr3_aa: CASSLTGTSYGYTF
clone_size: .; d_call: .; j_call: TRBJ1-2; v_call: TRBV6-5; cdr3_nt: TGTGCCAGCAGCCCCGGGGCAGACTATGGCTACACCTTC; cdr3_aa: CASSPGADYGYTF
clone_size: few; d_call: .; j_call: TRBJ2-1; v_call: TRBV19; cdr3_nt: TGTGCCAGTAGTCGGCTAGGGGGAAATGAGCAGTTCTTC; cdr3_aa: CASSRLGGNEQFF
clone_size: .; d_call: .; j_call: TRBJ2-6; v_call: TRBV11-2; cdr3_nt: TGTGCCAGCAGCTTACAGGGTGGGGCCAACGTCCTGACTTTC; cdr3_aa: CASSLQGGANVLTF
clone_size: .; d_call: .; j_call: TRBJ2-7; v_call: TRBV7-8; cdr3_nt: TGTGCCAGCAGCTTAATGGCCTACGAGCAGTACTTC; cdr3_aa: CASSLMAYEQYF
clone_size: few; d_call: .; j_call: TRBJ2-2; v_call: TRBV2; cdr3_nt: TGTGCCAGCACCCCCGGGGTTAACACCGGGGAGCTGTTTTTT; cdr3_aa: CASTPGVNTGELFF
clone_size: .; d_call: TRBD1; j_call: TRBJ1-1; v_call: TRBV5-3; cdr3_nt: TGTGCCAGAAGACTCACAGGGGGGCGAATGTACACTGAAGCTTTCTTT; cdr3_aa: CARRLTGGRMYTEAFF
clone_size: .; d_call: .; j_call: TRBJ2-1; v_call: TRBV5-5; cdr3_nt: TGTGCCAGCAGCTCCTCTCCTCTTTACAATGAGCAGTTCTTC; cdr3_aa: CASSSSPLYNEQFF
clone_size: .; d_call: TRBD1; j_call: TRBJ1-2; v_call: TRBV11-2; cdr3_nt: TGTGCCAGCAGCAGCGATACCGGGACAGGGGGCGATGGCTACACCTTC; cdr3_aa: CASSSDTGTGGDGYTF
clone_size: .; d_call: TRBD1; j_call: TRBJ2-1; v_call: TRBV5-4; cdr3_nt: TGTGCCAGCAGCTCGGAACAGACAGGGGGGAATGAGCAGTTCTTC; cdr3_aa: CASSSEQTGGNEQFF
clone_size: .; d_call: TRBD2; j_call: TRBJ2-1; v_call: TRBV5-6; cdr3_nt: TGTGCCAGCAGCTCCTGGGTAGCGGGAGGTACGGTCGCTGAGCAGTTCTTC; cdr3_aa: CASSSWVAGGTVAEQFF
clone_size: .; d_call: .; j_call: TRBJ2-5; v_call: TRBV4-1; cdr3_nt: TGCGCCAGGAAGGACGGAATTCCTAATCCTTGTCCACGGCCTGAAGAGACCCAGTACTTC; cdr3_aa: CARKDGIPNPCPRPEETQYF
clone_size: .; d_call: .; j_call: TRBJ1-4; v_call: TRBV7-2; cdr3_nt: TGTGCCAGCAGCTTACGCCCCGGGGGCGCGGGTGAAAAACTGTTTTTT; cdr3_aa: CASSLRPGGAGEKLFF
clone_size: .; d_call: TRBD2; j_call: TRBJ2-7; v_call: TRBV11-3; cdr3_nt: TGTGCCAGCAGCTTCGGCGGGAGAACCTACGAGCAGTACTTC; cdr3_aa: CASSFGGRTYEQYF
clone_size: .; d_call: .; j_call: TRBJ2-1; v_call: TRBV30; cdr3_nt: TGTGCCTGGAGTGTAGTAACGGATGAGCAGTTCTTC; cdr3_aa: CAWSVVTDEQFF
clone_size: few; d_call: TRBD1; j_call: TRBJ1-1; v_call: TRBV6-6; cdr3_nt: TGTGCCAGCACCGGACAGGGGAAGGAAGCTTTCTTT; cdr3_aa: CASTGQGKEAFF
clone_size: .; d_call: TRBD1; j_call: TRBJ2-7; v_call: TRBV6-1; cdr3_nt: TGTGCCAGCAGTGTCAGGACAGGGGTGTACGAGCAGTACTTC; cdr3_aa: CASSVRTGVYEQYF
clone_size: .; d_call: TRBD1; j_call: TRBJ1-5; v_call: TRBV2; cdr3_nt: TGTGCCAGCAGTGAAGCGTCCGGGACAGGGGGCGATCAGCCCCAGCATTTT; cdr3_aa: CASSEASGTGGDQPQHF
clone_size: .; d_call: TRBD1; j_call: TRBJ2-7; v_call: TRBV25-1; cdr3_nt: TGTGCCACTTCTCGAAAGGGACAGGGAGGCCACGAGCAGTACTTC; cdr3_aa: CATSRKGQGGHEQYF
clone_size: few; d_call: TRBD2; j_call: TRBJ2-1; v_call: TRBV7-2; cdr3_nt: TGTGCCAGCAGCTTCGGCGGGAGAGTCAATGAGCAGTTCTTC; cdr3_aa: CASSFGGRVNEQFF
clone_size: .; d_call: TRBD1; j_call: TRBJ1-1; v_call: TRBV5-4; cdr3_nt: TGTGCCAGCAGCCAAAACCAACAGGGGACTGAAGCTTTCTTT; cdr3_aa: CASSQNQQGTEAFF
clone_size: .; d_call: TRBD1; j_call: TRBJ1-2; v_call: TRBV29-1; cdr3_nt: TGCAGCGTTGAAGATCTTGGACAGGGTGGCTATGGCTACACCTTC; cdr3_aa: CSVEDLGQGGYGYTF
clone_size: .; d_call: TRBD1; j_call: TRBJ2-5; v_call: TRBV10-2; cdr3_nt: TGCGCCAGCAGTGGACAGGGGGTTGGGACCCAGTACTTC; cdr3_aa: CASSGQGVGTQYF
clone_size: .; d_call: TRBD1; j_call: TRBJ2-4; v_call: TRBV5-1; cdr3_nt: TGCGCCAGCAGCCCATGGACAGGGACGGACATTCAGTACTTC; cdr3_aa: CASSPWTGTDIQYF
clone_size: few; d_call: .; j_call: TRBJ1-5; v_call: TRBV19; cdr3_nt: TGTGCCAGTAGCGTAAGAAATCAGCCCCAGCATTTT; cdr3_aa: CASSVRNQPQHF
clone_size: .; d_call: .; j_call: TRBJ2-7; v_call: TRBV5-1; cdr3_nt: TGCGCCAGCAGCTTGGGGGCTAGCGTCTCCTACGAGCAGTACTTC; cdr3_aa: CASSLGASVSYEQYF
clone_size: .; d_call: .; j_call: TRBJ2-5; v_call: TRBV7-3; cdr3_nt: TGTGCCAGCAGCCCCGACCTTGGCGAGACCCAGTACTTC; cdr3_aa: CASSPDLGETQYF
clone_size: .; d_call: TRBD1; j_call: TRBJ1-4; v_call: TRBV18; cdr3_nt: TGTGCCAGCTCACCATGGGGACAGGGCCAAAAACTGTTTTTT; cdr3_aa: CASSPWGQGQKLFF
clone_size: .; d_call: .; j_call: TRBJ2-3; v_call: TRBV11-2; cdr3_nt: TGTGCCAGCAGCTTAGGGCGGCCAGATACGCAGTATTTT; cdr3_aa: CASSLGRPDTQYF
clone_size: .; d_call: .; j_call: TRBJ2-2; v_call: TRBV18; cdr3_nt: TGTGCCAGCTCACCATACGAGGGGCATGGCACCGGGGAGCTGTTTTTT; cdr3_aa: CASSPYEGHGTGELFF
clone_size: .; d_call: .; j_call: TRBJ1-2; v_call: TRBV25-1; cdr3_nt: TGTGCCAGCAGTGAAACAGGGCTTGGCTACACCTTC; cdr3_aa: CASSETGLGYTF
clone_size: .; d_call: .; j_call: TRBJ1-4; v_call: TRBV7-2; cdr3_nt: TGTGCCAGCAGCTTAGGAGCTCATAATGAAAAACTGTTTTTT; cdr3_aa: CASSLGAHNEKLFF
clone_size: .; d_call: .; j_call: TRBJ2-2; v_call: TRBV7-8; cdr3_nt: TGTGCCAGCAGCTTCGCGATCTGGAACACCGGGGAGCTGTTTTTT; cdr3_aa: CASSFAIWNTGELFF
clone_size: once; d_call: TRBD2; j_call: TRBJ2-1; v_call: TRBV7-2; cdr3_nt: TGTGCCAGCAGCTTAACCCCGACTAGCCCCAATGAGCAGTTCTTC; cdr3_aa: CASSLTPTSPNEQFF